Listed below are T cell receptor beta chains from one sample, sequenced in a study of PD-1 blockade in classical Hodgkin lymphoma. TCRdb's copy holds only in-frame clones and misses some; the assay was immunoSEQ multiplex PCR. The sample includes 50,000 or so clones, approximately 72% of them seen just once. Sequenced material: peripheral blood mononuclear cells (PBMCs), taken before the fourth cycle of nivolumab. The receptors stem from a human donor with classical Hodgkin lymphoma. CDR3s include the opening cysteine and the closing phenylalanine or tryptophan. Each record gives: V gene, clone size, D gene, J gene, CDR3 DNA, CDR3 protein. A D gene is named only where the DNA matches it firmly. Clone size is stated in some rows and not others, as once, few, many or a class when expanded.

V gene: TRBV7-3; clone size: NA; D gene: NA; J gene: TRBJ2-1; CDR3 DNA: TGTGCCAGCAGCCTTCTGACAAGCTCCTACAATGAGCAGTTCTTC; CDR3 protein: CASSLLTSSYNEQFF
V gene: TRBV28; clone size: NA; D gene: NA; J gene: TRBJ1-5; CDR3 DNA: TGTGCCAGCAGTTGGCAGGTCAATCAGCCCCAGCATTTT; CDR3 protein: CASSWQVNQPQHF
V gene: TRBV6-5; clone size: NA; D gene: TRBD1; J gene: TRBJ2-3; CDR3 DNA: TGTGCCAGCAGTCGGACAGGGAAAGACACAGATACGCAGTATTTT; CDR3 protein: CASSRTGKDTDTQYF
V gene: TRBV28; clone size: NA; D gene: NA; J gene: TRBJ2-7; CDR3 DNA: TGTGCCATCGAAGGGGCCTTAGGGTACGAGCAGTACTTC; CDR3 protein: CAIEGALGYEQYF
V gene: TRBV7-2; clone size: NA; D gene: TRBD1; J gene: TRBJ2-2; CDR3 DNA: TGTGCCAGCAGCTTAAAGGGACAGGGAACCGGGGAGCTGTTTTTT; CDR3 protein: CASSLKGQGTGELFF
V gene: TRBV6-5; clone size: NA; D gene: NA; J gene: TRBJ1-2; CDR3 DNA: TGTGCCAGCAGTTCTGGTCGTGGCTACACCTTC; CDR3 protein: CASSSGRGYTF
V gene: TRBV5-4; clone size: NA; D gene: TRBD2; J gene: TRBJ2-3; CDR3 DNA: TGTGCCAGCAGCTCCCCCTTAGCGGGAGGGACAGATACGCAGTATTTT; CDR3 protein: CASSSPLAGGTDTQYF
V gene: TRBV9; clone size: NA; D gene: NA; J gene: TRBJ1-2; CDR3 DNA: TGTGCCAGCAGCGTAGAGGCAGCTCAGTCCGATGGCTACACCTTC; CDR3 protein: CASSVEAAQSDGYTF
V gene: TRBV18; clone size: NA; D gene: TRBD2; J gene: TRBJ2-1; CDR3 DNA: TGTGCCAGCTCACCACCGGCGGGGGGAGACAATGAGCAGTTCTTC; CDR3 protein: CASSPPAGGDNEQFF
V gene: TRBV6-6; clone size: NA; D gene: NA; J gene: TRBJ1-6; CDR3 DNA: TGTGCCAGCAAAAACCCCAATTCACCCCTCCACTTT; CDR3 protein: CASKNPNSPLHF
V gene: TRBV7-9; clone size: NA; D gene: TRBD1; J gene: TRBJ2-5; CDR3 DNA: TGTGCCAGCAGCTTAGACAGGGGGCCCCAAGAGACCCAGTACTTC; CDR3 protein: CASSLDRGPQETQYF
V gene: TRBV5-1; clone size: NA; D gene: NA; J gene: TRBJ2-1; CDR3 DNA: TGCGCCAGCAGCCCGCGTCTGGATTATGAGCAGTTCTTC; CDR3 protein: CASSPRLDYEQFF
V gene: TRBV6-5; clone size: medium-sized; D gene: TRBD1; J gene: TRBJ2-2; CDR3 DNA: TGTGCCAGCACCGGGACAGCGAGCACCGGGGAGCTGTTTTTT; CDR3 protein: CASTGTASTGELFF
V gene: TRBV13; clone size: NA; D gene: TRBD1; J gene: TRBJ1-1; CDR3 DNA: TGTGCCAGCAGGGACAGGGGGGACACTGAAGCTTTCTTT; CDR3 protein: CASRDRGDTEAFF
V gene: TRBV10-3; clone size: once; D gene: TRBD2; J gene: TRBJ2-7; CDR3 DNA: TGTGCCATCCAGGGAGGGGATGGACTAGCGGGAAAGTTCTACGAGCAGTACTTC; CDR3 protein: CAIQGGDGLAGKFYEQYF
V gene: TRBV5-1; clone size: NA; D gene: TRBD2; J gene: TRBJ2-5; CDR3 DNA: TGCGCCAGCAGAATCAGCGGGGCTAGCGGTCAAGAGACCCAGTACTTC; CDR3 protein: CASRISGASGQETQYF
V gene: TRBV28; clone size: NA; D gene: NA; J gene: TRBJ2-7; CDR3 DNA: TGTGCCAGCAGTGGGGGGTACGAGCAGTACTTC; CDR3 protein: CASSGGYEQYF
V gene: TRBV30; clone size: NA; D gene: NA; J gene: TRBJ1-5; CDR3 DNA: TGTGCCTGGAGTGTATATTCCCAGCCCCAGCATTTT; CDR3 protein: CAWSVYSQPQHF
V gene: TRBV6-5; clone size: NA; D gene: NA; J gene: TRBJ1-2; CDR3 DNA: TGTGCCAGCAGTTACTCGATGGTGCAGGGAGTCTACACCTTC; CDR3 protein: CASSYSMVQGVYTF
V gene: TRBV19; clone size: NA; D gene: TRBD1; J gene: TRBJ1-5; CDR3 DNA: TGTGCCAGTAGTATCACAGGGGCTCGACAGCCCCAGCATTTT; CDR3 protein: CASSITGARQPQHF
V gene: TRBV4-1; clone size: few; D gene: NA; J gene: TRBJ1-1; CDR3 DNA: TGCGCCAGCAGCCAAGTTAATTTAGTCGTAACCGAAGAAGCTTTCTTT; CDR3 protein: CASSQVNLVVTEEAFF